This T cell receptor (beta chain) was profiled in a study of T cell responses to AZD1222 COVID-19 vaccine. Regarding the study as a whole: Variant regions that are unmutated are reportedly the target of nearly half of spike-specific TCRs. Dominant at 160-218 and 743-854, vaccine-associated CD4 TCRs also spanned spike. Only six AZD1222 recipients tested seropositive at baseline.

Investigators merged groups given second doses at roughly 4 or roughly 12 weeks. The repertoire was sequenced with immunoSEQ multiplex PCR; TCRdb's copy has only in-frame clones and lacks some. Here the sample spans 150,000 to 200,000 clones, around 92% being singletons. The CDR3 loop spans 15 amino acids. V was clipped by 1 base and J by 2 bases; unmatched bases: 3. The germline CDR1 and CDR2 sequences are LGHDT and YNNKEL (reference sequence). A remark on this clone: Its antigen is still unknown.

This rearrangement joins TRBV3-1 (or the pseudogene TRBV3-2) to TRBJ2-7, with 9 positions matching TRBD1. The material sequenced was peripheral blood, taken 28 days after the second AZD1222 dose. This clonotype was sampled from an adult who received the AZD1222 COVID-19 vaccine. The CDR3: CASSQGGTGPYEQYF. In DNA, the CDR3 is TGTGCCAGCAGCCAAGGCGGGACAGGGCCCTACGAGCAGTACTTC.